The 25 T cell receptor beta chains below were found in one sample sequenced in a study of T cells expressing NK-cell markers. TCRdb re-called the 5' RACE reads; one entry per CDR3 protein, DNA not given. The ten top clones account for about 0.4%, within a sample of some 300,000 distinct CDR3 sequences. The source material was blood T cells: a sorted CD56 or NKG2C T cell subset, CD4+ or CD8+ T cells, or bulk PBMC T cells (not recorded which). The origin of the receptors is a man between 18 and 35 years old in good health.

This chain uses TRBV5-8 with TRBJ2-5; TCRdb's D call of TRBD1 is untestable without DNA. The CDR3 has 15 amino acids. CDR1 and CDR2 (germline): SGHTS, YDEGEE. CDR3 sequence reads: CASSSVTGGEVTQYF.

The chain uses TRBV20-1 and TRBJ2-3; absent DNA, TCRdb's TRBD2 call cannot be checked. This CDR3 contains 14 residues. Germline assignment: CDR1 DFQATT and CDR2 SNEGSKA (reference sequence). The CDR3 loop is CSARPVAGRDTQYF.

The chain combines TRBV3-1 with TRBJ1-5; the D call from TCRdb, TRBD1, cannot be confirmed without DNA. Germline CDR1 and CDR2: LGHDT and YNNKEL (reference sequence). CDR3 length: 14 amino acids. The CDR3 reads CASSHWGADQPQHF.

This chain connects TRBV28 to TRBJ2-7; TCRdb picks TRBD2, but there is no DNA to check that call. This CDR3 region has 11 residues. Germline loops: CDR1 MDHEN, CDR2 SYDVKM. CDR3 sequence: CASSTRHEQYF.

The chain is built from TRBV11-2 and TRBJ1-2. The V gene's germline CDR1 is SGHAT and CDR2 FQNNGV. The CDR3 runs to 14 residues. This CDR3 is CASSPVDGTYGYTF.

This chain joins TRBV11-2 and TRBJ2-1. The CDR3 spans 15 residues. Germline lookup yields CDR1 SGHAT and CDR2 FQNNGV. CDR3 protein: CASSLGSASYNEQFF.

V gene TRBV12-3 or TRBV12-4 combines with J gene TRBJ2-1; there is no DNA to check the TCRdb D call of TRBD2. The length of the CDR3 is 13 residues. The CDR3 reads CASTLTQGHEQFF.

V gene TRBV10-3 combines with J gene TRBJ1-5; the TCRdb call, TRBD1, lacks DNA for checking. The germline V gene has CDR1 ENHRY and CDR2 SYGVKD. CDR3 size: 13 residues. This CDR3 reads CAISVRDSQPQHF.

The chain employs TRBV7-9 and TRBJ2-7; TCRdb reports TRBD1, a call that lacks DNA to check it against. CDR3 length: 16 residues. The germline gives CDR1 SEHNR, CDR2 FQNEAQ (reference sequence). CDR3 in amino acids: CASSSPVGAYSYEQYF.

The CDR3 is CSAKTGPSAKNIQYF. The chain recombines TRBV29-1 with TRBJ2-4; as DNA is missing, the TRBD2 call by TCRdb cannot be tested. The germline V gene encodes CDR1 SQVTM and CDR2 ANQGSEA. This CDR3 contains 15 residues.

V gene TRBV6-2 or TRBV6-3 combines with J gene TRBJ2-3; without DNA, the TCRdb call of TRBD1 cannot be checked. Germline V lookup: CDR1 MNHEY, CDR2 SVGEGT. CDR3 length: 14 amino acids. The CDR3 loop reads CASSYWGYGDTQYF.

The chain combines TRBV12-3 or TRBV12-4 with TRBJ1-5; TCRdb names TRBD1, which stays unverified in the absence of DNA. CDR3 length: 13 residues. This CDR3 reads CASTGQGIQPQHF.

J is TRBJ2-3 and V is TRBV7-6; absent DNA, TCRdb's TRBD1 call cannot be checked. CDR3 length: 14 amino acids. Germline V gives CDR1 SGHVS, CDR2 FNYEAQ. CDR3 amino acids: CASSRDRGPDTQYF.

The J gene is TRBJ2-7, the V gene TRBV18; TCRdb outputs TRBD1, but without DNA this stays unchecked. Germline CDR1 reads KGHSH; CDR2 reads LQKENI. The CDR3 totals 14 residues. CDR3 in amino acids: CASSHWNRPHEQYF.

The chain carries TRBV15 and TRBJ2-5; absent DNA, TCRdb's TRBD1 call cannot be checked. Germline V lookup: CDR1 LNHNV, CDR2 YYDKDF (reference sequence). The CDR3 consists of 14 residues. CDR3 protein: CATNRGQKQETQYF.

J is TRBJ2-7 and V is TRBV12-3 or TRBV12-4; without DNA, the TCRdb call of TRBD2 cannot be checked. This CDR3 is built from 15 residues. CDR3 region: CASSPPLGRSYEQYF.

V gene TRBV20-1 combines with J gene TRBJ2-5; the TRBD2 assignment by TCRdb is unverifiable without DNA. Per germline, CDR1 DFQATT and CDR2 SNEGSKA (reference sequence). This CDR3 comprises 18 residues. The CDR3 region is CSAPHGGLAGLYQETQYF.

The chain combines TRBV27 with TRBJ2-2. In germline, CDR1 is MNHEY, CDR2 SMNVEV (reference sequence). The CDR3 loop spans 14 amino acids. CDR3 region: CASSFYGYTGELFF.

This chain uses TRBV11-3 with TRBJ2-1; TCRdb gives TRBD1 as the D gene, but with no DNA this cannot be confirmed. CDR3 length equals 17 residues. Germline CDR1 is SGHNT and CDR2 is YENEEA. CDR3 sequence reads: CASSPLTGTGINNEQFF.

The chain joins TRBV28 to TRBJ2-3; the D gene TCRdb calls, TRBD2, cannot be checked with no DNA. The CDR3 runs 16 residues. Germline V CDR1 and CDR2: MDHEN, SYDVKM. CDR3 in amino acids: CASSYGSSGSWNTQYF.

The J gene is TRBJ2-1, the V gene TRBV5-1; lacking DNA, the TRBD2 call made by TCRdb goes unchecked. The CDR3 extends over 17 amino acids. Germline CDR1 SGHRS, CDR2 YFSETQ. CDR3 region: CASSLKTTSGSDNEQFF.

The CDR3 here is CASSTYPVGQGFTGELFF. The chain uses TRBV6-5 and TRBJ2-2; TCRdb calls TRBD1, which cannot be checked without DNA. Looked up from germline, CDR1 is MNHEY and CDR2 is SVGAGI. CDR3 length: 18 amino acids.

The V and J genes are TRBV6-1 and TRBJ2-1; TCRdb indicates TRBD1, and absent DNA this call remains unverified. The germline gives CDR1 MNHNS, CDR2 SASEGT. The CDR3 length is 16 residues. The CDR3 loop reads CASRVTRTGAYNEQFF.

The genes are TRBV4-3 and TRBJ2-5; TCRdb's D call of TRBD1 is untestable without DNA. The CDR3 totals 15 residues. Germline CDR1 and CDR2: LGHNA and YSLEER. The CDR3 protein is CASSQDRAGQETQYF.

The chain uses TRBV6-5 and TRBJ1-2; TCRdb picks TRBD1, but there is no DNA to check that call. The CDR3 contains 16 residues. Germline values: CDR1 MNHEY, CDR2 SVGAGI. The CDR3 reads CASSYYGQPANYGYTF.